These 4 T cell receptor beta chains were all obtained from the same sample, sequenced in a study of shared clonotypes between healthy human individuals. Using immunoSEQ multiplex PCR, the repertoire was profiled, and TCRdb retains in-frame clones only, with some absent. The table shows around 2.1 million clones, with approximately 94% occurring only once. Sequencing was carried out using naive CD4+ T cells sorted from blood. Subset in this sample: CD45RA+ positively selected. Receptors were obtained from a man younger than 35 in good health.

This clone was seen a few times. The V gene is TRBV18, the J gene TRBJ2-7, with 7 bases lining up with TRBD1. CDR1 and CDR2 (germline): KGHSH, LQKENI. CDR3 size: 15 residues. J was trimmed by 4 bases and V by 3 bases; bases with no gene match: 9. CDR3 DNA: TGTGCCAGCTCACCGAACCCGGGACAGATGTACGAGCAGTACTTC. It codes for CASSPNPGQMYEQYF.

Concerning this clone itself: Additional DNA sequences in this sample encode the identical CDR3. The chain has TRBV5-1 and TRBJ2-3; possibly TRBD2 for D (6 bases). The CDR3 has 14 amino acids. CDR1 is SGHRS, CDR2 YFSETQ, per germline. V lost 2 bases, J lost 3 bases, and 10 bases lay in between. The CDR3 DNA reads as TGCGCCAGCAGCTTAGGGCGGGAAACAGATACGCAGTATTTT. It yields the protein CASSLGRETDTQYF.

Note on this clone: The identical CDR3 is also encoded by other nucleotide sequences in the sample. The V call is TRBV5-4, the J call TRBJ1-5; maybe TRBD1 (6 bases). With 2 bases removed from V and 3 bases from J, the gap between germline ends came to 9 bases. Germline CDR1 is SGHNT and CDR2 is YYREEE (reference sequence). The CDR3 sequence is 14 residues long. The CDR3, as DNA: TGTGCCAGCAGCTTACAGGGCTCCAATCAGCCCCAGCATTTT. It encodes CASSLQGSNQPQHF.

CDR3 protein: CASSPSLGEPQHF. CDR3 coding DNA: TGTGCCAGCTCACCGAGTTTGGGGGAACCCCAGCATTTT. The J gene is TRBJ1-5, the V gene TRBV18, with a weak D call TRBD1 (5 bases). V lost 3 bases, J lost 10 bases, and 13 bases lay in between. CDR3 size: 13 residues. Per germline, CDR1 KGHSH and CDR2 LQKENI.